This T cell receptor (beta chain) was obtained from a study of blood T cells in healthy people across ages. Per germline, CDR1 SGHNT and CDR2 YYREEE (reference sequence). This CDR3 region has 13 residues. Broader study findings: Naive T cell percentage strongly correlated with TCR beta diversity.

Notes on this clonotype: Its antigen is still unknown.

There were healthy Caucasian individuals from Russia, aged roughly 6 to 95, serving as donors. A second 7 to 11 cycle PCR used barcoded and J-beta primers. Researchers report that a template-switch adaptor with 12 random nucleotides tagged each cDNA molecule. TCRdb reanalysed the 5' RACE reads using MiXCR and keeps one entry per CDR3 protein. The sample has 800,000 to 1,000,000 distinct CDR3 sequences; approximately 49% are singletons. The chain combines TRBV5-4 with TRBJ2-5; a weak D match, TRBD1 (5 bases). TRBJ2-7 explains the end of the DNA better; the J call may be wrong. The source of this sequence is a man aged 30 to 45 in good health. Sequencing input: blood. CDR3: CASSWPGTYEQYF. In DNA, the CDR3 is TGTGCCAGCAGCTGGCCAGGGACCTACGAGCAGTACTTC.